This entry lists 18 T cell receptor beta chains sequenced from one sample in a study of cytomegalovirus exposure and HLA in healthy donors. Method: immunoSEQ multiplex PCR; TCRdb's copy keeps in-frame clones and lacks some. The repertoire includes 200,000 to 250,000 clones, over 80% of them detected once, and around 1% sits in the top ten. Source material: PBMCs. These receptors were collected from a woman aged 18-29 years in good health and CMV-seronegative.

This chain uses TRBV10-3 with TRBJ1-1; 9 nucleotides match TRBD1. Unmatched junction bases numbered 4, after V lost 4 bases and J lost 1 base. Germline CDR1 is ENHRY and CDR2 is SYGVKD. The CDR3 spans 15 residues. Here the CDR3 DNA reads TGTGCCATCAGTGCGAGGACAGGGGCGAACACTGAAGCTTTCTTT. Translating it yields CAISARTGANTEAFF.

This clone was seen a handful of times. Other DNA sequences within the sample encode an identical CDR3. Here the CDR3 reads CASSRTGTGVEKLFF. CDR3 coding DNA: TGTGCCAGCAGTAGGACCGGGACAGGTGTTGAAAAACTGTTTTTT. The chain carries TRBV5-6 and TRBJ1-4, with 8 nucleotides matching TRBD1. Unmatched junction bases numbered 10, after V lost 5 bases and J lost 7 bases. This CDR3 is 15 amino acids long. Germline V gene data show CDR1 as SGHDT and CDR2 as YYEEEE.

This sequence joins TRBV7-9 and TRBJ1-5, with D unclear. This CDR3 spans 15 amino acids. The germline V and J ends were trimmed by 2 bases and 5 bases, with 13 bases remaining between them. Germline V gene lookup returns CDR1 SEHNR and CDR2 FQNEAQ (reference sequence). The CDR3 is CASSLSGSRYQPQHF. In DNA form, the CDR3 reads TGTGCCAGCAGCTTATCGGGGAGTCGGTATCAGCCCCAGCATTTT. The variable domain in full, completed from reference TRBV7-9 and TRBJ1-5, reads DTGVSQNPRHKITKRGQNVTFRCDPISEHNRLYWYRQTLGQGPEFLTYFQNEAQLEKSRLLSDRFSAERPKGSFSTLEIQRTEQGDSAMYLCASSLSGSRYQPQHFGDGTRLSIL.

The J gene is TRBJ2-1, the V gene TRBV19; 10 bases are a match to TRBD1. V shed 6 bases, J shed 6 bases, and the junction held 5 bases outside the gene matches. Germline loops: CDR1 LNHDA, CDR2 SQIVND (reference sequence). This CDR3 contains 14 residues. For the CDR3, the DNA is TGTGCCAGTAGCCCCGGGACAGGGGTCAATGAGCAGTTCTTC. As protein: CASSPGTGVNEQFF.

The chain carries TRBV19 and TRBJ1-2; 8 bases line up with TRBD1. Germline-derived CDR1 and CDR2 are LNHDA and SQIVND (reference sequence). The CDR3 is made up of 15 amino acids. Trimming removed 6 bases from V and 8 bases from J; junction bases left unmatched: 14. In nucleotides, the CDR3 is TGTGCCAGTAGCCACCGGGCACAGGGGGATAGAGGCTACACCTTC. This codes for CASSHRAQGDRGYTF.

This clone was detected a few times. The J gene is TRBJ1-2, the V gene TRBV2, with no clear D. Per the germline V gene, CDR1 is SNHLY and CDR2 is FYNNEI. Trimming pared 10 bases from V and 4 bases from J, leaving 16 bases between. The CDR3 is 13 amino acids. The CDR3 nucleotides read TGTGCCACCACCCCGTCGGGAGCCTATGGCTACACCTTC. Its protein product is CATTPSGAYGYTF.

The chain is built from TRBV5-4 and TRBJ2-3; TRBD2 aligns across 12 bases. The trim removed 0 bases at V and 5 bases at J, leaving 7 bases unmatched. The germline V gene has CDR1 SGHNT and CDR2 YYREEE (reference sequence). The CDR3 consists of 17 residues. The CDR3 DNA reads as TGTGCCAGCAGCTTGGATCTAGCGGGAGGGCTTAAAGATACGCAGTATTTT. Translation gives CASSLDLAGGLKDTQYF.

The chain couples TRBV30 to TRBJ1-5; 9 bases are shared with TRBD1. Losses at the gene ends were 5 bases for V and 2 bases for J; bases not matched to a gene: 13. CDR1 GTSNPN and CDR2 SVGIG come from the germline V gene (reference sequence). The CDR3 length is 17 residues. The CDR3 DNA reads TGTGCCTGGGGACGTCAGGGGACAGGGAGCCGCAATCAGCCCCAGCATTTT. It specifies CAWGRQGTGSRNQPQHF.

This chain joins TRBV5-1 and TRBJ1-1; D remains unclear. The CDR3 length is 15 residues. Per germline, CDR1 SGHRS and CDR2 YFSETQ. V dropped 1 base and J dropped 5 bases, with 15 bases sitting between them. The CDR3, as DNA: TGCGCCAGCAGCTTGCTCGGTCCCCGCGGGACTGAAGCTTTCTTT. Translation: CASSLLGPRGTEAFF. Using reference TRBV5-1 and TRBJ1-1 for the parts outside the CDR3, the full variable domain is KAGVTQTPRYLIKTRGQQVTLSCSPISGHRSVSWYQQTPGQGLQFLFEYFSETQRNKGNFPGRFSGRQFSNSRSEMNVSTLELGDSALYLCASSLLGPRGTEAFFGQGTRLTVV.

The V gene is TRBV5-4, the J gene TRBJ2-4; the match to TRBD1 covers 8 bases. V dropped 4 bases and J dropped 3; count of bases not matched to a gene: 6. The CDR3 sequence is 15 residues long. Germline CDR1 and CDR2: SGHNT and YYREEE (reference sequence). The CDR3 reads CASSQDRVGKNIQYF. DNA for the CDR3: TGTGCCAGCAGCCAGGACAGGGTGGGCAAAAACATTCAGTACTTC. The variable domain in full, completed from reference TRBV5-4 and TRBJ2-4, reads ETGVTQSPTHLIKTRGQQVTLRCSSQSGHNTVSWYQQALGQGPQFIFQYYREEENGRGNFPPRFSGLQFPNYSSELNVNALELDDSALYLCASSQDRVGKNIQYFGAGTRLSVL.

This chain joins TRBV30 and TRBJ2-2; no firm D call. Germline V gene sequence: CDR1 GTSNPN, CDR2 SVGIG (reference sequence). Deletions cut 0 bases from V and 5 bases from J, with 10 bases between. CDR3 length: 14 amino acids. The CDR3 DNA sequence: TGTGCCTGGAGTGTTGGCTTATCAACCGGGGAGCTGTTTTTT. Its protein product is CAWSVGLSTGELFF. The complete variable domain, with remaining parts taken from reference TRBV30 and TRBJ2-2, reads SQTIHQWPATLVQPVGSPLSLECTVEGTSNPNLYWYRQAAGRGLQLLFYSVGIGQISSEVPQNLSASRPQDRQFILSSKKLLLSDSGFYLCAWSVGLSTGELFFGEGSRLTVL.

The chain carries TRBV5-8 and TRBJ2-7; the match to TRBD2 covers 10 bases. Germline-derived CDR1 and CDR2 are SGHTS and YDEGEE. V lost 2 bases and J lost 6; bases outside the gene matches: 17. This CDR3 is built from 18 residues. The CDR3 loop is CASSFLAGAHRRKFEQYF. The CDR3 DNA reads TGTGCCAGCAGCTTCCTAGCGGGAGCACATCGCCGGAAGTTCGAGCAGTACTTC.

The count of this clone is one. V is TRBV7-3 and J is TRBJ1-1; D is ambiguous. The germline CDR1 and CDR2 sequences are SGHTA and FQGTGA. This CDR3 is built from 15 residues. V was pared by 5 bases and J by 2 bases, with 15 bases between. The CDR3 nucleotides read TGTGCCAGCAGCCCTAATACAGACCCAAACACTGAAGCTTTCTTT. Protein sequence: CASSPNTDPNTEAFF.

V usage is TRBV2 and J usage is TRBJ2-2; D may be TRBD2 (5 bases). CDR1 SNHLY and CDR2 FYNNEI come from the germline V gene. CDR3 size: 16 residues. V was clipped by 0 bases and J by 4 bases, with 12 bases between them. In nucleotides, the CDR3 is TGTGCCAGCAGTGAAGCGGAAGACTACCCCACCGGGGAGCTGTTTTTT. Its protein is CASSEAEDYPTGELFF. The full variable domain, in which reference TRBV2 and TRBJ2-2 provide the parts outside the CDR3, is EPEVTQTPSHQVTQMGQEVILRCVPISNHLYFYWYRQILGQKVEFLVSFYNNEISEKSEIFDDQFSVERPDGSNFTLKIRSTKLEDSAMYFCASSEAEDYPTGELFFGEGSRLTVL.

On this clone itself: The germline gene is not matched at one end of the junction; a read error may be the cause. CDR3 in amino acids: CASSPPGGIVLF. In nucleotides, the CDR3 is TGTGCCAGCAGTCCTCCAGGGGGGATTGTACTCTTT. The chain is built from TRBV25-1 and TRBJ1-1, with 7 bases identical to TRBD1. The CDR3 spans 12 residues. The germline gives CDR1 MGHDK, CDR2 SYGVNS.

This rearrangement joins TRBV11-2 to TRBJ1-1, with no clear D. The CDR3 length is 14 residues. Trimming took off 1 base at V and 4 bases at J, with 10 bases between the two ends. The germline V gene encodes CDR1 SGHAT and CDR2 FQNNGV. The CDR3 coding sequence is TGTGCCAGCAGCTTAGTCCTGGGAGGCACTGAAGCTTTCTTT. It translates to CASSLVLGGTEAFF. Based on the CDR3 plus reference TRBV11-2 and TRBJ1-1, the full variable domain is EAGVAQSPRYKIIEKRQSVAFWCNPISGHATLYWYQQILGQGPKLLIQFQNNGVVDDSQLPKDRFSAERLKGVDSTLKIQPAKLEDSAVYLCASSLVLGGTEAFFGQGTRLTVV.

The chain uses TRBV5-6 and TRBJ2-3, with 8 positions matching TRBD1. Germline assignment: CDR1 SGHDT and CDR2 YYEEEE. V was pared by 1 base and J by 4 bases, with 5 bases of the junction left unmatched. This CDR3 is 15 amino acids long. The CDR3 here is CASSLRQGLADTQYF. DNA for the CDR3: TGTGCCAGCAGCTTGCGACAGGGGTTGGCAGATACGCAGTATTTT.

This clone showed up just once. This chain joins TRBV27 and TRBJ1-1; 7 nucleotides match TRBD1. V lost 6 bases and J lost 3; bases outside the gene matches: 22. The V gene's germline CDR1 is MNHEY and CDR2 SMNVEV (reference sequence). The CDR3 extends over 19 amino acids. In nucleotides, the CDR3 is TGTGCCAGCAGCCGAGGGATAGCCACAGGGGAAGTTGGGGACACTGAAGCTTTCTTT. Amino acids: CASSRGIATGEVGDTEAFF.